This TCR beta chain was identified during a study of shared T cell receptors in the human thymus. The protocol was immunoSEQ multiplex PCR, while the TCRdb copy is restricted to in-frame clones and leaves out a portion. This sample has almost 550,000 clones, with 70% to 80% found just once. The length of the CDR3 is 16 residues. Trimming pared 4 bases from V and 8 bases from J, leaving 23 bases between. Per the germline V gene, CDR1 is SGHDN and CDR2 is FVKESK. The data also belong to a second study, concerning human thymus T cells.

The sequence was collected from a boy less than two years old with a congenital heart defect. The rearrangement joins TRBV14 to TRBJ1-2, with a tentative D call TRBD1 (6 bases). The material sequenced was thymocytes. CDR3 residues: CASSPSQIPGAVGYTF. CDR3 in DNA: TGTGCCAGCAGCCCAAGTCAAATTCCAGGGGCCGTAGGCTACACCTTC.